The clone carrying this T cell receptor beta chain was recorded a few times. Its target is unknown. All of the isolated RNA was reverse transcribed, so expressed TCRB transcripts were sequenced. Naive, central memory and regulatory T cell samples averaged roughly 3.5 million immunoSEQ reads each. Profiling relied on immunoSEQ multiplex PCR, and the TCRdb table lists in-frame clones only, not all of them. The top ten clones hold roughly 0.036% of a sample with fewer than 500,000 clones, roughly 14% of them seen once. Every participating donor gave one draw, a heparinised blood sample averaging about 100 mL. These data belong to a study of beta chain features in type 1 diabetes. Findings of the study overall: TCRB repertoires of naive, central memory and Treg cells appeared more similar among patients than among healthy donors.

This CDR3 contains 14 residues. The V gene lost 6 bases and the J gene lost 2 bases, with 14 bases spanning the gap. Germline assignment: CDR1 MNHEY and CDR2 SVGAGI. The rearrangement uses TRBV6-5 and TRBJ2-7; weak D call: TRBD1 (6 bases). The origin of this receptor is a man aged 25 to 40 in good health. Sequenced: naive CD4+ T cells from blood. The CDR3 here is CASRETGLPYEQYF. The CDR3 DNA reads as TGTGCCAGCAGGGAGACAGGTTTACCCTACGAGCAGTACTTC.